The 13 T cell receptor beta chains listed next were all sequenced from one sample in a study of regulatory T cells in long-lasting Graves disease. Arm-PCR of CDR3 regions and iRepertoire HTBI primers were used to build TCR beta libraries. MiXCR, applied by TCRdb to the multiplex PCR reads, yields one record per CDR3 protein. Of about 380,000 distinct CDR3 sequences listed, 15% to 18% were seen once; the top ten hold 22%. Time point noted: newly diagnosed GD, antithyroid drugs for less than 3 months. Construction of the TCR library relied on RNA isolated from PBMCs. The sample in question was peripheral blood mononuclear cells (PBMCs), obtained at new diagnosis, from a patient treated with antithyroid drugs. All receptors derive from a female donor with Graves disease.

This clonotype was counted a single time. This could be a read error, since a much larger clone is one nucleotide away. V gene TRBV7-2 combines with J gene TRBJ2-3; D is uncertain. The CDR3 length is 13 residues. The germline V gene has CDR1 SGHTA and CDR2 FQGNSA. CDR3 region: CVSSVDPFDTQYF. The CDR3 bases are TGTGTCAGCAGCGTGGACCCTTTCGATACGCAGTATTTT. The complete variable domain, with remaining parts taken from reference TRBV7-2 and TRBJ2-3, reads GAGVSQSPSNKVTEKGKDVELRCDPISGHTALYWYRQSLGQGLEFLIYFQGNSAPDKSGLPSDRFSAERTGGSVSTLTIQRTQQEDSAVYLCVSSVDPFDTQYFGPGTRLTVL.

In this sample, this clonotype turned up many times. The chain has TRBV28 and TRBJ1-2; perhaps TRBD1 as D (6 bases). The CDR3 spans 14 residues. V lost 2 bases to trimming and J lost 3 bases, with 10 bases between them. Germline V gene data show CDR1 as MDHEN and CDR2 as SYDVKM. In DNA form, the CDR3 reads TGTGCCAGCAGTTTACGGGGGCGATACTATGGCTACACCTTC. Its translation is CASSLRGRYYGYTF.

The chain carries TRBV6-1 and TRBJ2-3, with D possibly being TRBD1 or TRBD2 (5 bases each). The CDR3 sequence is 16 residues long. Per germline, CDR1 MNHNS and CDR2 SASEGT. V dropped 6 bases and J dropped 1 base, with 17 bases sitting between them. CDR3 sequence: CASSRQVGVGTDTQYF. For the CDR3, the DNA is TGTGCCAGCAGCCGCCAGGTGGGGGTTGGCACAGATACGCAGTATTTT.

The rearrangement joins TRBV19 to TRBJ1-6, with 8 bases matching TRBD1. The V gene end was trimmed by 3 bases and the J gene end by 8 bases; junction bases not matched to a gene: 6. CDR3 length equals 15 residues. CDR1 and CDR2 from the germline V gene are LNHDA and SQIVND (reference sequence). CDR3 sequence reads: CASSIWTGRDSPLHF. For the CDR3, the DNA is TGTGCCAGTAGTATTTGGACAGGGAGGGATTCACCCCTCCACTTT.

The table lists this clonotype with many counts. J is TRBJ1-2 and V is TRBV3-1, with a possible D match to TRBD1 (5 bases). The V gene lost 4 bases and the J gene lost 6 bases, with 12 bases spanning the gap. This CDR3 has 13 residues. Germline loops: CDR1 LGHDT, CDR2 YNNKEL (reference sequence). The CDR3 DNA follows: TGTGCCAGCAGCCGAGGCCAGGGACATGGCTACACCTTC. This translates into CASSRGQGHGYTF.

This clonotype was recorded many times. The V call is TRBV28, the J call TRBJ1-5, with no clear D. The germline CDR1 and CDR2 sequences are MDHEN and SYDVKM. This CDR3 has 17 residues. Trimming pared 2 bases from V and 0 bases from J, leaving 14 bases between. CDR3 sequence reads: CASSLRHGRNSNQPQHF. The CDR3 DNA reads as TGTGCCAGCAGTTTAAGGCACGGACGGAATAGCAATCAGCCCCAGCATTTT.

The chain uses TRBV9 and TRBJ1-6; tentatively, D is TRBD1 (6 bases). The germline V gene encodes CDR1 SGDLS and CDR2 YYNGEE. This CDR3 comprises 15 residues. V lost 3 bases to trimming and J lost 6 bases, with 13 bases between them. CDR3 in DNA: TGTGCCAGCAGCGAGCGATTAGGGGGTAATTCACCCCTCCACTTT. Translated: CASSERLGGNSPLHF.

CDR3: CASTNSARRGTEAFF. In DNA, the CDR3 is TGTGCCAGCACCAACTCGGCCAGGAGGGGCACTGAAGCTTTCTTT. The chain is built from TRBV2 and TRBJ1-1, with D possibly matching TRBD1 (5 bases). CDR3 size: 15 residues. V shed 7 bases and J shed 4 bases, with 19 bases lying between them. CDR1 and CDR2 from the germline V gene are SNHLY and FYNNEI.

This clonotype was seen repeatedly, ten times or more. The gene calls are TRBV9 and TRBJ2-7; D remains ambiguous. CDR1 is SGDLS and CDR2 is YYNGEE in the germline V gene. V gave up 3 bases and J gave up 0 bases, with 10 bases separating them. This CDR3 has 14 amino acids. The CDR3 loop is CASSATSLSYEQYF. For the CDR3, the DNA is TGTGCCAGCAGCGCCACGTCGCTCTCCTACGAGCAGTACTTC.

Concerning this clonotype itself: With only one base between it and a far larger clone, this is likely a read error. The V and J genes are TRBV2 and TRBJ2-1, with 9 bases identical to TRBD1. This CDR3 is 16 amino acids long. The junction had 9 bases not matched to a gene; V was cut back by 5 bases and J by 4 bases. The germline V gene has CDR1 SNHLY and CDR2 FYNNEI. DNA of the CDR3: TGTGCCAGCAGTCCCCGGGGACAGGGAAATTACAATGAGCAGTTCTTC. Translating it yields CASSPRGQGNYNEQFF.

The chain joins TRBV7-9 to TRBJ2-7; D remains ambiguous. Trimming removed 2 bases from V and 5 bases from J, with 7 bases in between. From germline, CDR1 is SEHNR and CDR2 FQNEAQ (reference sequence). The CDR3 covers 12 residues. CDR3 sequence: CASSLFMDEQYF. CDR3 DNA sequence: TGTGCCAGCAGCTTATTTATGGACGAGCAGTACTTC.

This clonotype was seen many times. V and J are TRBV7-9 and TRBJ2-5, with TRBD1 matching over 8 bases. This CDR3 contains 13 residues. The V gene's germline CDR1 is SEHNR and CDR2 FQNEAQ (reference sequence). The ends lost 5 bases at V and 7 bases at J; junction bases unmatched: 6. CDR3 protein: CASSRTGRGTQYF. In DNA form, the CDR3 reads TGTGCCAGCAGCCGGACAGGGCGGGGGACCCAGTACTTC.

This clonotype was seen only once. The J gene is TRBJ2-1, the V gene TRBV6-1; D is uncertain. CDR1 and CDR2 from the germline V gene are MNHNS and SASEGT. The CDR3 extends over 11 amino acids. Trimming removed 1 base at V and 9 bases at J, with 4 bases between. The CDR3 bases are TGTGCCAGCAGTGAAGGTTCTGAGCAGTTCTTC. It encodes CASSEGSEQFF.